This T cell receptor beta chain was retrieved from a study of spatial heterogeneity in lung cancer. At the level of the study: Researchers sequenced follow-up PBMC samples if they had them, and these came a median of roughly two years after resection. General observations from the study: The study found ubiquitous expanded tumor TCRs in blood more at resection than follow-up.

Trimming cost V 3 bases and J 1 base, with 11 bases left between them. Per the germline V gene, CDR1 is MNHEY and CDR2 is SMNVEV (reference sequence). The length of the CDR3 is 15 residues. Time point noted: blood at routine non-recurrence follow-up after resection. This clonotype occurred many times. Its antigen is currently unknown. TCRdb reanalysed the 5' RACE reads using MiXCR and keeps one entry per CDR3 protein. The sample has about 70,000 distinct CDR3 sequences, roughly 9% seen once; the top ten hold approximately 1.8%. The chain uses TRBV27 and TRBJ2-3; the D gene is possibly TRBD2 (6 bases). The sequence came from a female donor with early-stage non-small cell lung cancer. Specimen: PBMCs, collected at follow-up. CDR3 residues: CASSFWGGGTDTQYF. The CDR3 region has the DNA TGTGCCAGCAGTTTTTGGGGCGGGGGCACAGATACGCAGTATTTT.